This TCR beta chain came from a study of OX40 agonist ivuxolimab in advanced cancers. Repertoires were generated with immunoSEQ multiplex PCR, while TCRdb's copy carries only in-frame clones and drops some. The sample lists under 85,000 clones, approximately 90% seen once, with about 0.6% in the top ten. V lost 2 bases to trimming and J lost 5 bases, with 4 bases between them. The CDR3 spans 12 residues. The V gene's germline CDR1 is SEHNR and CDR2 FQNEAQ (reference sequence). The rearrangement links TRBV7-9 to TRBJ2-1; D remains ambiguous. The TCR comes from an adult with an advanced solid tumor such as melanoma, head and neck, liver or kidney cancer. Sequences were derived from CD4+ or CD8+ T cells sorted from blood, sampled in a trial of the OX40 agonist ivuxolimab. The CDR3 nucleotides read TGTGCCAGCAGCTTACGGGACAATGAGCAGTTCTTC. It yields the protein CASSLRDNEQFF.